These 30 T cell receptor beta chains were sequenced from one sample in a study of cytomegalovirus exposure and HLA in healthy donors. The PCR made use of 60 Vbeta and 13 Jbeta primers. The protocol was immunoSEQ multiplex PCR, while the TCRdb copy is restricted to in-frame clones and leaves out a portion. This sample has more than 95,000 clones, with around a tenth found just once. The specimen was PBMCs. Receptors were obtained from a man in his thirties or forties in good health and CMV-seronegative.

This clone was seen a few times. The chain employs TRBV9 and TRBJ2-5; 15 bases fit TRBD2. The J segment lost 5 bases and the V segment lost 2 bases, leaving 1 base of the junction unmatched. The germline V gene encodes CDR1 SGDLS and CDR2 YYNGEE. This CDR3 comprises 15 residues. The CDR3 is CASSVGLAGGETQYF. CDR3 DNA: TGTGCCAGCAGCGTTGGACTAGCGGGAGGGGAGACCCAGTACTTC.

This clone was counted many times. The chain employs TRBV28 and TRBJ1-3; no clear D gene. Trimming stripped 6 bases from V and 2 bases from J, with 2 bases between. Germline CDR1 is MDHEN and CDR2 is SYDVKM. CDR3 length: 11 amino acids. The CDR3 DNA sequence: TGTGCCAGCAGCGCTGGAAACACCATATATTTT. Translating it yields CASSAGNTIYF.

This sequence joins TRBV6-5 and TRBJ2-2; 8 bases align to TRBD2. In germline, CDR1 is MNHEY, CDR2 SVGAGI. The CDR3 is made up of 15 amino acids. V lost 6 bases to trimming and J lost 4 bases; unmatched junction nucleotides: 7. This CDR3 reads CASRRWREATGELFF. The CDR3, as DNA: TGTGCCAGCAGACGGTGGCGGGAGGCCACCGGGGAGCTGTTTTTT.

This clone was observed a handful of times. The chain couples TRBV5-1 to TRBJ2-1, with 8 bases lining up with TRBD1. The V segment lost 3 bases and the J segment 5 bases; nucleotides outside the gene matches: 10. Looked up from germline, CDR1 is SGHRS and CDR2 is YFSETQ. The CDR3 sequence is 16 residues long. The CDR3 here is CASSSGQGSINNEQFF. The DNA for the CDR3 is TGCGCCAGCAGCTCCGGACAGGGTTCCATAAACAATGAGCAGTTCTTC.

As DNA, the CDR3 is TGTGCCAGCAGCGTTGGTAGCGGGGGGGCCCCCGGGGAGCTGTTTTTT. It specifies CASSVGSGGAPGELFF. The chain couples TRBV9 to TRBJ2-2, with TRBD2 identical over 11 bases. J lost 6 bases, V lost 2 bases, and 6 bases had no gene match. The CDR3 sequence is 16 residues long. Looked up from germline, CDR1 is SGDLS and CDR2 is YYNGEE.

Only a few counts were recorded for this clone. The chain couples TRBV7-2 to TRBJ1-5, with 8 bases identical to TRBD1. V trimming: 4 bases; J trimming: 6 bases; junction bases outside the gene matches: 5. Germline-derived CDR1 and CDR2 are SGHTA and FQGNSA. The CDR3 consists of 14 residues. CDR3 in DNA: TGTGCCAGCAGCTGGACAGGGACCAGTCAGCCCCAGCATTTT. The encoded protein is CASSWTGTSQPQHF.

This clone was recorded a few times. The CDR3 spells CASSPRAGGLGEQFF. DNA of the CDR3: TGTGCCAGCTCACCGAGGGCGGGGGGGCTTGGTGAGCAGTTCTTC. This chain uses TRBV18 with TRBJ2-1; 9 bases map to TRBD2. This CDR3 region has 15 residues. After removal of 3 bases from V and 9 bases from J, the junction contained 9 bases not matched to a gene. In germline, CDR1 is KGHSH, CDR2 LQKENI.

This clone was recorded a few times. The genes are TRBV27 and TRBJ1-4; D is perhaps TRBD1 (5 bases). V was clipped by 5 bases and J by 0 bases, with 16 bases between them. CDR1 is MNHEY and CDR2 is SMNVEV in the germline V gene (reference sequence). This CDR3 region has 17 residues. This chain's CDR3 is CASSARGTVATNEKLFF. CDR3 in DNA: TGTGCCAGCAGTGCGCGCGGGACGGTAGCAACTAATGAAAAACTGTTTTTT.

The CDR3 is CASSLDAGRNTGELFF. The CDR3 coding sequence is TGCGCCAGCAGCTTGGATGCGGGGAGGAACACCGGGGAGCTGTTTTTT. The chain couples TRBV5-1 to TRBJ2-2; tentatively, D is TRBD2 (6 bases). V lost 0 bases, J lost 1 base, and 10 bases lay in between. This CDR3 region has 16 residues. Germline loops: CDR1 SGHRS, CDR2 YFSETQ.

The chain is built from TRBV30 and TRBJ1-2; unclear D gene. The CDR3 is made up of 11 amino acids. V shed 4 bases and J shed 7 bases, with 10 bases lying between them. CDR1 and CDR2 (germline): GTSNPN, SVGIG (reference sequence). CDR3 nucleotides: TGTGCCTGGAACGGTCGCGTTGGCTACACCTTC. It yields the protein CAWNGRVGYTF.

V usage is TRBV7-2 and J usage is TRBJ2-3, with TRBD2 matching 11 bases. Per the germline V gene, CDR1 is SGHTA and CDR2 is FQGNSA. This CDR3 is built from 18 residues. Losses at the gene ends were 5 bases for V and 5 bases for J; bases not matched to a gene: 15. The CDR3 region is CASSRYSGGAISKDTQYF. The CDR3 DNA reads as TGTGCCAGCAGCCGCTATAGCGGGGGGGCTATCTCAAAAGATACGCAGTATTTT.

The chain carries TRBV6-4 and TRBJ2-3; TRBD2 aligns across 12 bases. V lost 3 bases to trimming and J lost 9 bases; unmatched junction nucleotides: 10. Germline loops: CDR1 MRHNA, CDR2 SNTAGT. The CDR3 has 16 residues. The CDR3 loop is CASSETGTSGSHTQYF. The CDR3 DNA reads as TGTGCCAGCAGTGAGACCGGGACTAGCGGGTCCCACACGCAGTATTTT.

V usage is TRBV19 and J usage is TRBJ1-6; the D gene is possibly TRBD1 (5 bases). Germline CDR1 LNHDA, CDR2 SQIVND (reference sequence). V dropped 4 bases and J dropped 7 bases, with 14 bases sitting between them. This CDR3 is 15 amino acids long. The CDR3 coding sequence is TGTGCCAGTAGTACCACCGACAGTAGCAATTCACCCCTCCACTTT. This gives the protein CASSTTDSSNSPLHF. Full variable domain (outside the CDR3, taken from reference TRBV19 and TRBJ1-6): DGGITQSPKYLFRKEGQNVTLSCEQNLNHDAMYWYRQDPGQGLRLIYYSQIVNDFQKGDIAEGYSVSREKKESFPLTVTSAQKNPTAFYLCASSTTDSSNSPLHFGNGTRLTVT.

The chain carries TRBV6-6 and TRBJ1-4; no reliable D call. The CDR3 loop spans 14 amino acids. CDR1 is MNHNY and CDR2 is SVGAGI in the germline V gene (reference sequence). Trimming cost V 2 bases and J 4 bases, with 8 bases left between them. CDR3 loop: CASSYGGNNEKLFF. CDR3 sequence (DNA): TGTGCCAGCAGTTACGGAGGGAATAATGAAAAACTGTTTTTT.

This rearrangement joins TRBV5-1 to TRBJ2-2, with TRBD1 identical over 8 bases. CDR3 length: 16 amino acids. Trimming cost V 1 base and J 5 bases; bases outside gene matches: 7. Germline lookup yields CDR1 SGHRS and CDR2 YFSETQ. The chain's CDR3 is CASSLQGTGYTGELFF. CDR3 coding DNA: TGCGCCAGCAGCTTGCAGGGGACAGGTTATACCGGGGAGCTGTTTTTT.

The chain carries TRBV30 and TRBJ1-1; D uncertain. Trimming removed 2 bases from V and 5 bases from J, with 15 bases in between. The CDR3 sequence is 14 residues long. Germline assignment: CDR1 GTSNPN and CDR2 SVGIG (reference sequence). CDR3 in amino acids: CAWSSQKERTEAFF. The CDR3 DNA follows: TGTGCCTGGAGTTCCCAGAAAGAAAGAACTGAAGCTTTCTTT.

CDR3: CASSGIQGWNTEAFF. The CDR3 region has the DNA TGTGCCAGTAGTGGGATACAGGGTTGGAACACTGAAGCTTTCTTT. The V gene is TRBV19, the J gene TRBJ1-1, with D possibly matching TRBD1 (6 bases). The germline V and J ends were trimmed by 5 bases and 1 base, with 14 bases remaining between them. Germline V gene data show CDR1 as LNHDA and CDR2 as SQIVND (reference sequence). This CDR3 is built from 15 residues.

This clone was detected only a few times. The chain uses TRBV21-1 and TRBJ2-7; the D call of TRBD1 is as the table states it, not checked on the DNA. TRBV21-1 is designated a pseudogene. This CDR3 has 14 amino acids. CDR3 region: CASTLSDRGRKQYF. CDR3 DNA sequence: TGTGCCAGCACCCTATCGGACAGGGGGAGAAAGCAGTACTTC.

This clone has only a few counts. Other DNA sequences in this sample translate to the same CDR3. This chain connects TRBV5-1 to TRBJ2-1, with D perhaps matching TRBD1 (6 bases). Trimming left V 2 bases short and J 7 bases short, with 7 bases between. Looked up from germline, CDR1 is SGHRS and CDR2 is YFSETQ. The CDR3 has 12 residues. DNA of the CDR3: TGCGCCAGCAGCTTACAGGGAAATGAGCAGTTCTTC. Amino acids: CASSLQGNEQFF.

This clone appeared a few times. The chain combines TRBV19 with TRBJ1-5; D remains unclear. The germline V and J ends were trimmed by 7 bases and 6 bases, with 16 bases remaining between them. The CDR3 contains 14 residues. Germline assignment: CDR1 LNHDA and CDR2 SQIVND (reference sequence). The CDR3, as DNA: TGTGCCAGTAACCGCCGGGGTCCGGGTCAGCCCCAGCATTTT. Residues: CASNRRGPGQPQHF. Based on the CDR3 plus reference TRBV19 and TRBJ1-5, the full variable domain is DGGITQSPKYLFRKEGQNVTLSCEQNLNHDAMYWYRQDPGQGLRLIYYSQIVNDFQKGDIAEGYSVSREKKESFPLTVTSAQKNPTAFYLCASNRRGPGQPQHFGDGTRLSIL.

In this sample, this clone turned up a few times. The chain recombines TRBV6-6 with TRBJ2-2; 10 positions match TRBD2. The CDR3 loop spans 15 amino acids. The junction had 2 bases not matched to a gene; V was cut back by 5 bases and J by 2 bases. From germline, CDR1 is MNHNY and CDR2 SVGAGI (reference sequence). The CDR3 here is CASSRLAGNTGELFF. The CDR3 DNA reads as TGTGCCAGCAGTAGACTAGCGGGTAACACCGGGGAGCTGTTTTTT.

This clone has more than one count but fewer than ten. The V gene is TRBV21-1, the J gene TRBJ1-1; the DNA was not compared with TRBD1, the D call given in the table. TRBV21-1 is assigned pseudogene status. This CDR3 has 15 residues. CDR3 bases: TGTGCCAGCAGCAGGGGACAGGAGGGGAGTACTGAAGCTTTCTTT. This gives the protein CASSRGQEGSTEAFF.

The gene calls are TRBV19 and TRBJ2-1, with D tentatively TRBD2 (6 bases). The ends were cut back, 5 bases at V and 8 bases at J, with 25 bases in the middle. Germline V gene data show CDR1 as LNHDA and CDR2 as SQIVND (reference sequence). This CDR3 region has 17 residues. The CDR3 DNA reads TGTGCCAGTAGTGCCCGGGAGAGCCAGTTCACAAGCTATGAGCAGTTCTTC. Protein product: CASSARESQFTSYEQFF.

The V and J genes are TRBV4-1 and TRBJ1-2; D call uncertain. CDR1 MGHRA and CDR2 YSYEKL come from the germline V gene. The CDR3 contains 13 residues. V was clipped by 0 bases and J by 8 bases, with 10 bases between them. The CDR3: CASSQDGLEGYTF. CDR3 nucleotides: TGCGCCAGCAGCCAAGATGGATTGGAGGGCTACACCTTC.

This clone was observed a few times. This chain uses TRBV7-2 with TRBJ1-6; possibly TRBD1 for D (6 bases). Germline V gives CDR1 SGHTA, CDR2 FQGNSA. This CDR3 contains 13 residues. V dropped 8 bases and J dropped 10 bases, with 15 bases sitting between them. The CDR3 is CASAPWQGSPLHF. As DNA, the CDR3 is TGTGCCAGCGCCCCATGGCAGGGGTCACCCCTCCACTTT.

This clone has only a few counts. The chain joins TRBV28 to TRBJ2-5; D is unresolved. The CDR3 spans 11 residues. Germline loops: CDR1 MDHEN, CDR2 SYDVKM. With 3 bases removed from V and 5 bases from J, the gap between germline ends came to 4 bases. DNA of the CDR3: TGTGCCAGCAGTTTGAGGGAGACCCAGTACTTC. This codes for CASSLRETQYF.

The chain recombines TRBV6-5 with TRBJ2-7, with 10 bases that match TRBD2. Trimming cost V 6 bases and J 5 bases; bases outside gene matches: 10. This CDR3 is 15 amino acids long. Looked up from germline, CDR1 is MNHEY and CDR2 is SVGAGI. The CDR3 protein is CASSPIAGGGDEQYF. Written as DNA, the CDR3 is TGTGCCAGCAGCCCCATAGCGGGAGGCGGAGACGAGCAGTACTTC.

This clone was seen more than once but under ten times. In DNA, the CDR3 is TGTGCCAGCAGTTTATCGTGGGACTCAGATACGCAGTATTTT. It specifies CASSLSWDSDTQYF. The chain uses TRBV27 and TRBJ2-3; D possibly corresponds to TRBD2 (6 bases). V was pared by 0 bases and J by 4 bases, with 8 bases between. Germline lookup yields CDR1 MNHEY and CDR2 SMNVEV (reference sequence). The CDR3 contains 14 residues.

This clone was found a few times. The chain links TRBV7-2 to TRBJ1-1, with D unresolved. The CDR3 totals 16 residues. Trimming cost V 1 base and J 4 bases, with 16 bases left between them. CDR1 is SGHTA and CDR2 is FQGNSA in the germline V gene. Here the CDR3 reads CASSLESEGTGTEAFF. In DNA, the CDR3 is TGTGCCAGCAGCTTAGAGTCGGAGGGAACGGGCACTGAAGCTTTCTTT.

This clone has only a few counts. This chain uses TRBV7-9 with TRBJ2-3, with 9 bases fitting TRBD2. The length of the CDR3 is 15 residues. Germline-derived CDR1 and CDR2 are SEHNR and FQNEAQ (reference sequence). V trimming: 5 bases; J trimming: 0 bases; junction bases outside the gene matches: 3. The CDR3 region is CASSRSGGSTDTQYF. CDR3 nucleotides: TGTGCCAGCAGCCGTAGCGGGGGCAGCACAGATACGCAGTATTTT.